The 14 T cell receptor beta chains reported below all come from one sample, sequenced in a study of T cell responses to AZD1222 COVID-19 vaccine. The table came from immunoSEQ multiplex PCR; TCRdb's copy has only in-frame clones and leaves some out. The sample yields 99,000 or so clones, about 88% seen once. This specimen consisted of peripheral blood, obtained on day 0 of AZD1222 vaccination. The receptors derive from an adult in good health.

The chain has TRBV18 and TRBJ2-5, with D uncertain. Per germline, CDR1 KGHSH and CDR2 LQKENI. V dropped 2 bases and J dropped 5 bases, with 15 bases sitting between them. The CDR3 loop spans 15 amino acids. CDR3: CASSPKVGFGETQYF. CDR3 bases: TGTGCCAGCTCACCAAAGGTCGGGTTCGGGGAGACCCAGTACTTC.

The J gene is TRBJ1-2, the V gene TRBV6-1, with D possibly matching TRBD1 (5 bases). Germline CDR1 is MNHNS and CDR2 is SASEGT. This CDR3 spans 13 amino acids. The ends were cut back, 3 bases at V and 4 bases at J, with 9 bases in the middle. CDR3 DNA: TGTGCCAGCAGTGAGCCAGGGATCTATGGCTACACCTTC. Protein sequence: CASSEPGIYGYTF.

This chain links TRBV4-1 with TRBJ1-1; D is unresolved. CDR1 is MGHRA and CDR2 is YSYEKL in the germline V gene. Trimming removed 3 bases from V and 0 bases from J, with 5 bases in between. CDR3 length: 13 residues. DNA for the CDR3: TGCGCCAGCAGCCACGCACTGAACACTGAAGCTTTCTTT. Amino acids: CASSHALNTEAFF.

The V gene is TRBV9, the J gene TRBJ1-4, with a possible D match to TRBD1 (5 bases). V was pared by 2 bases and J by 12 bases, with 17 bases between. Germline CDR1 reads SGDLS; CDR2 reads YYNGEE. The CDR3 runs to 14 residues. For the CDR3, the DNA is TGTGCCAGCAGCGTCCGCGCCGAGCCGGGGGAACTGTTTTTT. Its translation is CASSVRAEPGELFF.

The chain recombines TRBV5-6 with TRBJ2-7; 8 nucleotides match TRBD1. The V gene end was trimmed by 2 bases and the J gene end by 4 bases; junction bases not matched to a gene: 5. This CDR3 is built from 14 residues. Germline V gene data show CDR1 as SGHDT and CDR2 as YYEEEE. The CDR3: CASSFGTGRYEQYF. In DNA, the CDR3 is TGTGCCAGCAGCTTCGGGACAGGAAGATACGAGCAGTACTTC.

This clone was observed a single time. The chain couples TRBV19 to TRBJ1-4; D is perhaps TRBD1 (5 bases). This CDR3 comprises 14 residues. V dropped 5 bases and J dropped 6 bases, with 13 bases sitting between them. Germline CDR1 reads LNHDA; CDR2 reads SQIVND (reference sequence). This CDR3 reads CASSGGSLDEKLFF. CDR3 sequence (DNA): TGTGCCAGTAGTGGGGGGTCCTTGGATGAAAAACTGTTTTTT.

CDR3 in DNA: TGCGCCAGCAGCTCTAGCGGGGGGGCCTACAATGAGCAGTTCTTC. As protein: CASSSSGGAYNEQFF. This sequence joins TRBV5-1 and TRBJ2-1; 12 nucleotides match TRBD2. Trimming cost V 3 bases and J 2 bases; bases outside gene matches: 0. The germline gives CDR1 SGHRS, CDR2 YFSETQ. The CDR3 extends over 15 amino acids.

The chain combines TRBV5-3 with TRBJ2-7; perhaps D is TRBD1 or TRBD2 (5 bases each). TRBV5-3 is identified as an open reading frame with a role that is uncertain. The CDR3 length is 15 residues. V gave up 7 bases and J gave up 3 bases, with 20 bases separating them. The chain's CDR3 is CARQPSGDRDYEQYF. The CDR3 DNA reads TGTGCCAGACAGCCATCCGGGGACCGAGACTACGAGCAGTACTTC.

CDR3 in amino acids: CASSQEGRSRGKLFF. The CDR3, as DNA: TGCGCCAGCAGCCAAGAAGGCCGTTCTCGGGGAAAACTGTTTTTT. This chain joins TRBV4-1 and TRBJ1-4, with D unresolved. The CDR3 is 15 amino acids. Germline V gives CDR1 MGHRA, CDR2 YSYEKL. V was trimmed by 0 bases and J by 10 bases, leaving 15 bases between them.

The V gene is TRBV28, the J gene TRBJ1-1; 9 bases fit TRBD1. The CDR3 runs 14 residues. CDR1 and CDR2 (germline): MDHEN, SYDVKM. J was trimmed by 8 bases and V by 5 bases; bases with no gene match: 9. In DNA, the CDR3 is TGTGCCAGCAGTGTACAGGGGGCGGTTCGAGAAGCTTTCTTT. Translation gives CASSVQGAVREAFF.

The chain uses TRBV14 and TRBJ1-2; D is ambiguous. Per germline, CDR1 SGHDN and CDR2 FVKESK. The CDR3 contains 12 residues. CDR3 in DNA: TGTGTATATGGCACCCTTGGCTATGGCTACACCTTC. Its translation: CVYGTLGYGYTF.

This clone was counted between two and nine times. The chain carries TRBV5-4 and TRBJ1-6; D call uncertain. This CDR3 has 12 residues. Trimming removed 0 bases from V and 9 bases from J, with 4 bases in between. Germline V CDR1 and CDR2: SGHNT, YYREEE (reference sequence). The CDR3 is CASSLGPSPLHF. The CDR3 coding sequence is TGTGCCAGCAGCTTGGGGCCTTCACCCCTCCACTTT.

The rearrangement uses TRBV28 and TRBJ1-2, with a tentative D call TRBD1 (6 bases). The CDR3 is 17 residues long. V lost 2 bases and J 4 bases, leaving 20 bases between the germline ends. Looked up from germline, CDR1 is MDHEN and CDR2 is SYDVKM. The CDR3 reads CASSLGGGGAQPYGYTF. CDR3 nucleotide sequence: TGTGCCAGCAGTTTAGGCGGCGGGGGGGCGCAACCCTATGGCTACACCTTC.

V gene TRBV3-1 (or the pseudogene TRBV3-2) combines with J gene TRBJ2-1, with D hard to call. V was trimmed by 4 bases and J by 3 bases, leaving 13 bases between them. Germline V CDR1 and CDR2: LGHDT, YNNKEL (reference sequence). The CDR3 runs to 15 residues. The CDR3 DNA reads TGTGCCAGCAGCCTCGACCGAGTTCGCTACAATGAGCAGTTCTTC. Translated, it gives CASSLDRVRYNEQFF.